This T cell receptor beta chain derives from a study of cytomegalovirus exposure and HLA in healthy donors. This PCR relied on a set of 60 Vbeta primers and 13 Jbeta primers. Clones were sequenced by immunoSEQ multiplex PCR, and TCRdb holds only the in-frame ones, with some missing. The sample yields 200,000 or so clones, 82% seen once. The study's findings and limits: In an earlier analysis, productive rearrangement rates for most beta V segments clustered near 90% or 30%. At a 0.05 false discovery rate, a later analysis found some 17,000 TCR beta sequences to be associated with HLA alleles.

Turning to this clone: Its antigen is not identified.

Germline values: CDR1 SGHNT, CDR2 YYREEE (reference sequence). The trim removed 2 bases at V and 3 bases at J, leaving 2 bases unmatched. The CDR3 consists of 13 residues. Each donor's status was that of a healthy bone marrow donor. This sequence was found in a boy younger than 10 in good health and CMV-seronegative. The chain uses TRBV5-4 and TRBJ2-7, with TRBD2 matching over 7 bases. Specimen: PBMCs. CDR3 nucleotide sequence: TGTGCCAGCAGCTTAGCGGGGTACTACGAGCAGTACTTC. As protein: CASSLAGYYEQYF.